The 7 T cell receptor beta chains reported below all come from one sample, sequenced in a study of OX40 agonist ivuxolimab in advanced cancers. The library was built by means of the immunoSEQ multiplex PCR assay. This immuneACCESS table, as held by TCRdb, lists in-frame sequences with V and J called but not all clones. Of the missing ones, under half trace to an unresolved V gene in checked studies; the others have no known cause. This sample comprises about 83,000 clones, 85% to 90% of them detected only once. Jointly, the top ten make up around 0.7% of the sample. The input for sequencing was CD4+ or CD8+ T cells sorted from blood, taken in a trial of the OX40 agonist ivuxolimab. The receptors stem from an adult with an advanced solid tumor such as melanoma, head and neck, liver or kidney cancer.

The chain uses TRBV7-9 and TRBJ1-2; perhaps TRBD1 as D (5 bases). Trimming took off 1 base at V and 6 bases at J, with 9 bases between the two ends. The germline gives CDR1 SEHNR, CDR2 FQNEAQ (reference sequence). This CDR3 is built from 13 residues. This CDR3 is CASSLGQGHGYTF. The CDR3 nucleotides are TGTGCCAGCAGCTTAGGCCAGGGACATGGCTACACCTTC.

The chain couples TRBV4-2 to TRBJ1-3; D is uncertain. The germline CDR1 and CDR2 sequences are LGHNA and YNFKEQ. V was cut by 3 bases and J by 3 bases, with 6 bases left in between. This CDR3 has 13 amino acids. Here the CDR3 reads CASSQGGGNTIYF. The CDR3 DNA sequence: TGTGCCAGCAGCCAGGGCGGTGGAAACACCATATATTTT.

V is TRBV11-2 and J is TRBJ2-1, with D maybe TRBD2 (5 bases). Trimming took 5 bases from V and 12 from J, leaving 11 bases between them. The length of the CDR3 is 11 residues. Germline CDR1 is SGHAT and CDR2 is FQNNGV. The CDR3 sequence is CASSPSRGQFF. CDR3 nucleotides: TGTGCCAGCAGCCCTTCCCGGGGGCAGTTCTTC.

The chain recombines TRBV10-3 with TRBJ1-5, with D perhaps TRBD1 (5 bases). Trimming cost V 0 bases and J 7 bases, with 16 bases left between them. Germline assignment: CDR1 ENHRY and CDR2 SYGVKD. This CDR3 is 16 amino acids long. The CDR3 reads CAISESNWEGKQPQHF. CDR3 sequence (DNA): TGTGCCATCAGTGAGTCGAATTGGGAGGGGAAACAGCCCCAGCATTTT.

This rearrangement joins TRBV6-5 to TRBJ1-1; 7 positions agree with TRBD1. The CDR3 runs 15 residues. The germline V gene encodes CDR1 MNHEY and CDR2 SVGAGI. The trim removed 3 bases at V and 4 bases at J, leaving 8 bases unmatched. CDR3 coding DNA: TGTGCCAGCAGTTATCTCCAGACAGGGAGCACTGAAGCTTTCTTT. This codes for CASSYLQTGSTEAFF.

V is TRBV7-8 and J is TRBJ1-4, with TRBD1 matching over 7 bases. The CDR3 contains 16 residues. The V gene's germline CDR1 is SGHVS and CDR2 FQNEAQ. With 4 bases clipped from V and 1 base from J, the junction kept 6 bases outside the gene matches. The CDR3 is CASSSKRQGTNEKLFF. CDR3 bases: TGTGCCAGCAGCTCAAAGCGACAGGGAACTAATGAAAAACTGTTTTTT.

The chain couples TRBV2 to TRBJ2-5; D uncertain. V lost 1 base, J lost 7 bases, and 10 bases lay in between. Germline CDR1 reads SNHLY; CDR2 reads FYNNEI. CDR3 length equals 13 residues. Here the CDR3 DNA reads TGTGCCAGCAGTGAAGGGATAGAGAGGACCCAGTACTTC. This gives the protein CASSEGIERTQYF.